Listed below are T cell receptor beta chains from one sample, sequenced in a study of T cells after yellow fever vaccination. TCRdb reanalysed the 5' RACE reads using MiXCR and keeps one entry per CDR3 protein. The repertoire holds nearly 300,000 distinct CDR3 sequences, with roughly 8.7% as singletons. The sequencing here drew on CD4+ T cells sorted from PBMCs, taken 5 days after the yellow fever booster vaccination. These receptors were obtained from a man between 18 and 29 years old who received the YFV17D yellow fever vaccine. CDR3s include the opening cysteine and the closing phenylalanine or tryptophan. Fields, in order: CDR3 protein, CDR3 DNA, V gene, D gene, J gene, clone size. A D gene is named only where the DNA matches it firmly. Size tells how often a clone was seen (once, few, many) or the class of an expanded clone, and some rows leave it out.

CDR3aa: CASTPRGQQPDTQYF
CDR3nt: TGTGCCAGCACCCCCCGGGGCCAGCAGCCAGATACGCAGTATTTT
v_gene: TRBV9
d_gene: NA
j_gene: TRBJ2-3
abundance: few

CDR3aa: CASSIRPRQDGNTEAFF
CDR3nt: TGTGCCAGTAGTATTAGGCCCAGGCAGGACGGGAACACTGAAGCTTTCTTT
v_gene: TRBV19
d_gene: NA
j_gene: TRBJ1-1
abundance: few

CDR3aa: CASSPGQGSNYGYTF
CDR3nt: TGTGCCAGCAGCCCGGGACAGGGATCTAACTATGGCTACACCTTC
v_gene: TRBV7-8
d_gene: TRBD1
j_gene: TRBJ1-2
abundance: NA

CDR3aa: CASGYGQTSTDTQYF
CDR3nt: TGTGCCAGCGGCTACGGCCAAACAAGCACAGATACGCAGTATTTT
v_gene: TRBV6-2/TRBV6-3
d_gene: NA
j_gene: TRBJ2-3
abundance: many

CDR3aa: CASSMGTSSYNEQFF
CDR3nt: TGCGCCAGCAGTATGGGGACTAGCTCCTACAATGAGCAGTTCTTC
v_gene: TRBV10-1
d_gene: TRBD2
j_gene: TRBJ2-1
abundance: NA

CDR3aa: CASSERGRYNEQFF
CDR3nt: TGTGCCAGCAGTGAGCGGGGCCGCTACAATGAGCAGTTCTTC
v_gene: TRBV2
d_gene: NA
j_gene: TRBJ2-1
abundance: NA

CDR3aa: CASTDRVPGNIQYF
CDR3nt: TGTGCCAGCACGGACAGGGTGCCCGGAAACATTCAGTACTTC
v_gene: TRBV12-3/TRBV12-4
d_gene: TRBD1
j_gene: TRBJ2-4
abundance: many

CDR3aa: CSARDPLSGGAGDTQYF
CDR3nt: TGCAGTGCTAGAGACCCCCTTAGCGGGGGGGCCGGAGATACGCAGTATTTT
v_gene: TRBV20-1
d_gene: TRBD2
j_gene: TRBJ2-3
abundance: few

CDR3aa: CASSTVHGVLVEQYF
CDR3nt: TGTGCCAGCAGCACGGTTCATGGGGTCCTTGTCGAGCAGTACTTC
v_gene: TRBV5-6
d_gene: NA
j_gene: TRBJ2-7
abundance: NA

CDR3aa: CASSTASGSTDTQYF
CDR3nt: TGCGCCAGCAGCACGGCTAGCGGTAGCACAGATACGCAGTATTTT
v_gene: TRBV5-1
d_gene: TRBD2
j_gene: TRBJ2-3
abundance: NA

CDR3aa: CASSLTRENGELFF
CDR3nt: TGCGCCAGCAGCTTGACCAGGGAAAACGGGGAGCTGTTTTTT
v_gene: TRBV5-1
d_gene: NA
j_gene: TRBJ2-2
abundance: many

CDR3aa: CASSQVPGDGSYEQYF
CDR3nt: TGCGCCAGCAGCCAAGTCCCTGGGGACGGGTCCTACGAGCAGTACTTC
v_gene: TRBV4-3
d_gene: NA
j_gene: TRBJ2-7
abundance: few

CDR3aa: CAIGAGTGSNEQFF
CDR3nt: TGTGCCATCGGGGCAGGGACAGGGAGCAATGAGCAGTTCTTC
v_gene: TRBV10-3
d_gene: TRBD1
j_gene: TRBJ2-1
abundance: NA

CDR3aa: CSANSIYREDTIYF
CDR3nt: TGCAGTGCTAACTCCATCTACAGGGAGGACACCATATATTTT
v_gene: TRBV20-1
d_gene: NA
j_gene: TRBJ1-3
abundance: NA

CDR3aa: CASSRDPDGNTEAFF
CDR3nt: TGTGCCAGCAGTCGAGATCCGGACGGGAACACTGAAGCTTTCTTT
v_gene: TRBV27
d_gene: NA
j_gene: TRBJ1-1
abundance: NA

CDR3aa: CASSQEGGQSEYTF
CDR3nt: TGTGCCAGCAGCCAAGAAGGTGGTCAGTCGGAATACACCTTC
v_gene: TRBV4-2
d_gene: NA
j_gene: TRBJ1-2
abundance: few

CDR3aa: CASSPLDRTANTEAFF
CDR3nt: TGTGCCAGCTCACCACTAGACAGGACGGCGAACACTGAAGCTTTCTTT
v_gene: TRBV18
d_gene: NA
j_gene: TRBJ1-1
abundance: few

CDR3aa: CASSVDLSPPLHF
CDR3nt: TGTGCCAGCAGCGTAGACCTATCCCCACCCCTCCACTTT
v_gene: TRBV9
d_gene: NA
j_gene: TRBJ1-6
abundance: few

CDR3aa: CASSQGGTGTYNEQFF
CDR3nt: TGCGCCAGCAGCCAAGGTGGAACGGGGACCTACAATGAGCAGTTCTTC
v_gene: TRBV4-3
d_gene: NA
j_gene: TRBJ2-1
abundance: NA

CDR3aa: CASSLEPYGGYTF
CDR3nt: TGTGCCAGCAGCTTGGAACCCTACGGTGGCTACACCTTC
v_gene: TRBV5-6
d_gene: NA
j_gene: TRBJ1-2
abundance: few

CDR3aa: CAISERDPGGHQPQHF
CDR3nt: TGTGCCATCAGTGAGCGTGACCCCGGAGGACATCAGCCCCAGCATTTT
v_gene: TRBV10-3
d_gene: NA
j_gene: TRBJ1-5
abundance: few

CDR3aa: CASTGGGNQPQHF
CDR3nt: TGTGCCAGCACAGGGGGGGGAAATCAGCCCCAGCATTTT
v_gene: TRBV19
d_gene: TRBD1
j_gene: TRBJ1-5
abundance: NA

CDR3aa: CASSFGPRNTEAFF
CDR3nt: TGTGCCAGCAGCTTCGGTCCGAGGAACACTGAAGCTTTCTTT
v_gene: TRBV5-6
d_gene: NA
j_gene: TRBJ1-1
abundance: few

CDR3aa: CASRNRSLNTEAFF
CDR3nt: TGTGCCAGCAGGAACAGGAGCCTGAACACTGAAGCTTTCTTT
v_gene: TRBV27
d_gene: NA
j_gene: TRBJ1-1
abundance: few

CDR3aa: CASSPGLAGGTGELFF
CDR3nt: TGTGCCAGCAGCCCTGGACTAGCGGGGGGAACCGGGGAGCTGTTTTTT
v_gene: TRBV9
d_gene: TRBD2
j_gene: TRBJ2-2
abundance: NA

CDR3aa: CATSREGTGANEQFF
CDR3nt: TGTGCCACCAGCAGAGAAGGGACAGGCGCCAATGAGCAGTTCTTC
v_gene: TRBV15
d_gene: TRBD1
j_gene: TRBJ2-1
abundance: few

CDR3aa: CASSIHPDSYYGYTF
CDR3nt: TGTGCCAGCAGCATCCACCCGGACAGCTACTATGGCTACACCTTC
v_gene: TRBV9
d_gene: NA
j_gene: TRBJ1-2
abundance: NA

CDR3aa: CASRFLDRVGTNYGYTF
CDR3nt: TGTGCCAGCAGATTCCTTGACAGGGTCGGTACCAACTATGGCTACACCTTC
v_gene: TRBV6-5
d_gene: TRBD1
j_gene: TRBJ1-2
abundance: few

CDR3aa: CASSLQGTNQPQHF
CDR3nt: TGTGCCAGCAGCTTGCAAGGGACCAATCAGCCCCAGCATTTT
v_gene: TRBV5-4
d_gene: NA
j_gene: TRBJ1-5
abundance: few

CDR3aa: CSVGSAAPNQPQHF
CDR3nt: TGCAGCGTTGGGTCAGCCGCCCCCAATCAGCCCCAGCATTTT
v_gene: TRBV29-1
d_gene: NA
j_gene: TRBJ1-5
abundance: NA

CDR3aa: CASSRGYGEKLFF
CDR3nt: TGCGCCAGCAGCCGGGGGTACGGGGAAAAACTGTTTTTT
v_gene: TRBV5-1
d_gene: NA
j_gene: TRBJ1-4
abundance: NA

CDR3aa: CASRGHLLGETQYF
CDR3nt: TGTGCCAGCAGGGGACATCTGCTGGGAGAGACCCAGTACTTC
v_gene: TRBV6-5
d_gene: NA
j_gene: TRBJ2-5
abundance: NA

CDR3aa: CASSPVDSFF
CDR3nt: TGTGCCAGCAGCCCAGTTGACAGTTTTTTT
v_gene: TRBV7-9
d_gene: NA
j_gene: TRBJ1-4
abundance: NA

CDR3aa: CASSWDRASHTF
CDR3nt: TGTGCCAGCAGCTGGGACCGAGCGAGCCACACCTTC
v_gene: TRBV7-9
d_gene: NA
j_gene: TRBJ1-2
abundance: NA

CDR3aa: CSALTGVGSPQETQYF
CDR3nt: TGCAGTGCCTTGACAGGGGTGGGGTCCCCCCAAGAGACCCAGTACTTC
v_gene: TRBV20-1
d_gene: TRBD1
j_gene: TRBJ2-5
abundance: few

CDR3aa: CASSTGGYGYTF
CDR3nt: TGTGCCAGCAGCACAGGGGGATATGGCTACACCTTC
v_gene: TRBV5-4
d_gene: TRBD1
j_gene: TRBJ1-2
abundance: few

CDR3aa: CASSSLSSGGLSYGQFF
CDR3nt: TGCGCCAGCAGCTCTCTATCTAGCGGGGGGCTCTCCTACGGGCAGTTCTTC
v_gene: TRBV5-1
d_gene: TRBD2
j_gene: TRBJ2-1
abundance: NA

CDR3aa: CASSYGALYGYTF
CDR3nt: TGTGCCAGCAGTTACGGGGCGTTATATGGCTACACCTTC
v_gene: TRBV6-5
d_gene: NA
j_gene: TRBJ1-2
abundance: NA

CDR3aa: CASTTGDSPGDTQYF
CDR3nt: TGTGCCAGCACCACCGGGGATAGCCCGGGAGATACGCAGTATTTT
v_gene: TRBV12-3/TRBV12-4
d_gene: NA
j_gene: TRBJ2-3
abundance: many

CDR3aa: CASSFYLSTDTQYF
CDR3nt: TGTGCCAGCAGCTTTTATCTATCCACAGATACGCAGTATTTT
v_gene: TRBV7-2
d_gene: NA
j_gene: TRBJ2-3
abundance: NA

CDR3aa: CATRGYDTGELFF
CDR3nt: TGTGCCACCAGGGGGTACGACACCGGGGAGCTGTTTTTT
v_gene: TRBV10-3
d_gene: TRBD1
j_gene: TRBJ2-2
abundance: NA

CDR3aa: CASSPRDGGPYNEQFF
CDR3nt: TGTGCCAGCTCACCCAGGGACGGGGGGCCGTACAATGAGCAGTTCTTC
v_gene: TRBV18
d_gene: NA
j_gene: TRBJ2-1
abundance: NA

CDR3aa: CASSLSSSNTEAFF
CDR3nt: TGCGCCAGCAGCTTGTCGTCCTCGAACACTGAAGCTTTCTTT
v_gene: TRBV5-1
d_gene: NA
j_gene: TRBJ1-1
abundance: NA

CDR3aa: CSVGPGASYEQYF
CDR3nt: TGCAGCGTGGGGCCGGGGGCGTCCTACGAGCAGTACTTC
v_gene: TRBV29-1
d_gene: NA
j_gene: TRBJ2-7
abundance: NA

CDR3aa: CASATGGGAFF
CDR3nt: TGTGCCAGCGCTACCGGAGGGGGAGCTTTCTTT
v_gene: TRBV3-1
d_gene: NA
j_gene: TRBJ1-1
abundance: NA

CDR3aa: CASSVRDSTDTQYF
CDR3nt: TGTGCCAGCAGCGTCCGGGACAGCACAGATACGCAGTATTTT
v_gene: TRBV5-4
d_gene: NA
j_gene: TRBJ2-3
abundance: many

CDR3aa: CASSPRRWFDFSGELFF
CDR3nt: TGTGCCAGCAGCCCTCGACGATGGTTCGATTTTTCCGGGGAGCTGTTTTTT
v_gene: TRBV7-9
d_gene: NA
j_gene: TRBJ2-2
abundance: few

CDR3aa: CASSQERGTYNEQFF
CDR3nt: TGTGCCAGCAGCCAAGAGCGGGGGACCTACAATGAGCAGTTCTTC
v_gene: TRBV4-2
d_gene: TRBD2
j_gene: TRBJ2-1
abundance: few

CDR3aa: CASSFARERETQYF
CDR3nt: TGCGCCAGCAGCTTCGCCAGGGAGAGAGAGACCCAGTACTTC
v_gene: TRBV5-1
d_gene: NA
j_gene: TRBJ2-5
abundance: NA

CDR3aa: CASTLRPSETQYF
CDR3nt: TGTGCCAGCACTCTCAGGCCGTCGGAGACCCAGTACTTC
v_gene: TRBV12-3/TRBV12-4
d_gene: NA
j_gene: TRBJ2-5
abundance: NA

CDR3aa: CASRKDGDYEQYF
CDR3nt: TGTGCCAGCAGAAAGGACGGGGACTACGAGCAGTACTTC
v_gene: TRBV12-3/TRBV12-4
d_gene: NA
j_gene: TRBJ2-7
abundance: NA

CDR3aa: CASSSEQPQHF
CDR3nt: TGTGCCAGCAGCTCCGAACAGCCCCAGCATTTT
v_gene: TRBV6-6
d_gene: NA
j_gene: TRBJ1-5
abundance: many

CDR3aa: CATGRGYEQYF
CDR3nt: TGTGCCACGGGACGAGGGTACGAGCAGTACTTC
v_gene: TRBV6-6
d_gene: NA
j_gene: TRBJ2-7
abundance: few

CDR3aa: CASSENMITDTQYF
CDR3nt: TGCGCCAGCAGTGAGAACATGATCACAGATACGCAGTATTTT
v_gene: TRBV10-1
d_gene: NA
j_gene: TRBJ2-3
abundance: many